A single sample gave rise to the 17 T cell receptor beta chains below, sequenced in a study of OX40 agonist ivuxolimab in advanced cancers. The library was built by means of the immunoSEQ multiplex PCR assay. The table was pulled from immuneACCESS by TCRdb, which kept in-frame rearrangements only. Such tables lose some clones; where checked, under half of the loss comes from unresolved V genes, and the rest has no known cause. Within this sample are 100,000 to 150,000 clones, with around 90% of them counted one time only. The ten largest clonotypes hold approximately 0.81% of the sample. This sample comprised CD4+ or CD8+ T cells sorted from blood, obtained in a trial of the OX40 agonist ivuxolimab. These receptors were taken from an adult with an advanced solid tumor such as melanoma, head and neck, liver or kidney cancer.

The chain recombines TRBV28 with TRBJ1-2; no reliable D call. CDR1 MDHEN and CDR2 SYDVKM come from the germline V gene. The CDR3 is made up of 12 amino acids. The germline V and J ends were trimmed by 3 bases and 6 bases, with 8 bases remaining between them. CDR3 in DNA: TGTGCCAGCAGTTTGACAAGAGATGGCTACACCTTC. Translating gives CASSLTRDGYTF.

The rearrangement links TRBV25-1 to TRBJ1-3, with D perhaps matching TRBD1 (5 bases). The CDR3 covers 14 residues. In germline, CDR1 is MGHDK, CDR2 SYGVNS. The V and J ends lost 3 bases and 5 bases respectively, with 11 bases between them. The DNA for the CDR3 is TGTGCCAGCAGTGACGGGGCGTCCAGAAACACCATATATTTT. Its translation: CASSDGASRNTIYF.

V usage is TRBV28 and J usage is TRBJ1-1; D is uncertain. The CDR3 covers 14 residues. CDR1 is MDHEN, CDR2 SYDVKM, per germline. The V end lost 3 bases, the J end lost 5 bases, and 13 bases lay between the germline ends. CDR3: CASSFGVRVTEAFF. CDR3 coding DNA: TGTGCCAGCAGTTTCGGGGTAAGGGTAACTGAAGCTTTCTTT.

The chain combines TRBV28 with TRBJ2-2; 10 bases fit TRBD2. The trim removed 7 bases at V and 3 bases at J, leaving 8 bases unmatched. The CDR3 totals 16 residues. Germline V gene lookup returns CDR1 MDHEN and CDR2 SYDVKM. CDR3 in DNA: TGTGCCAGCAAAACGGGGCTAGCGGGGGACACCGGGGAGCTGTTTTTT. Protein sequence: CASKTGLAGDTGELFF. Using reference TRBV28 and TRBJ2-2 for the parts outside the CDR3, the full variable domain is DVKVTQSSRYLVKRTGEKVFLECVQDMDHENMFWYRQDPGLGLRLIYFSYDVKMKEKGDIPEGYSVSREKKERFSLILESASTNQTSMYLCASKTGLAGDTGELFFGEGSRLTVL.

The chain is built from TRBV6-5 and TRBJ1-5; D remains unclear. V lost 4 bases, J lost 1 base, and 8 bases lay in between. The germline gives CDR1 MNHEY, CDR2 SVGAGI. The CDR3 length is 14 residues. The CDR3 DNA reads TGTGCCAGCAGTTCCCTTGGAAGCAATCAGCCCCAGCATTTT. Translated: CASSSLGSNQPQHF.

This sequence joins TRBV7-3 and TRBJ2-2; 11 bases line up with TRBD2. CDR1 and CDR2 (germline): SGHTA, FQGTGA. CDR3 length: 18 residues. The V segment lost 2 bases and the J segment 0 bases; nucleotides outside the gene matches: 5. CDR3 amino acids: CASSLVSGRASNTGELFF. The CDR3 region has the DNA TGTGCCAGCAGCTTAGTTAGCGGGAGGGCCTCGAACACCGGGGAGCTGTTTTTT. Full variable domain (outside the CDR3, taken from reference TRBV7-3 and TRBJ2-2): GAGVSQTPSNKVTEKGKYVELRCDPISGHTALYWYRQSLGQGPEFLIYFQGTGAADDSGLPNDRFFAVRPEGSVSTLKIQRTERGDSAVYLCASSLVSGRASNTGELFFGEGSRLTVL.

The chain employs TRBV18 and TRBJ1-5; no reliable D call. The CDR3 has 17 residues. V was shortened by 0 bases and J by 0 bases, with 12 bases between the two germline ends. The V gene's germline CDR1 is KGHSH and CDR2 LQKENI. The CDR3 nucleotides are TGTGCCAGCTCACCACCTCTCACCCCATATAGCAATCAGCCCCAGCATTTT. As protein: CASSPPLTPYSNQPQHF.

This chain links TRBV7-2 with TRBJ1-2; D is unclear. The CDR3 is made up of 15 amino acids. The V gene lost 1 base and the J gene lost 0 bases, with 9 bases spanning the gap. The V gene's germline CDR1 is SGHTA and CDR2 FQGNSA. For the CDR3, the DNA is TGTGCCAGCAGCTTAGATTACAGTACTAACTATGGCTACACCTTC. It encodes CASSLDYSTNYGYTF.

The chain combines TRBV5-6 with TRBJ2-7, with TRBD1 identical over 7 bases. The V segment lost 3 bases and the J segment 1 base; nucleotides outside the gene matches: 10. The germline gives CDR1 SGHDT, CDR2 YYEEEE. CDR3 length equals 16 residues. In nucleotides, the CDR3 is TGTGCCAGCAGCTCAACCATCGGGACAGCATCCTACGAGCAGTACTTC. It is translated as CASSSTIGTASYEQYF.

The CDR3 DNA reads TGCGCCAGCAGCTTACTCTCCGGGACAAGTCTTGGCTACACCTTC. This codes for CASSLLSGTSLGYTF. V gene TRBV5-1 combines with J gene TRBJ1-2, with D possibly matching TRBD1 (6 bases). This CDR3 contains 15 residues. The V gene's germline CDR1 is SGHRS and CDR2 YFSETQ. Trimming shortened V by 2 bases and J by 7 bases, and 18 bases separated the two germline ends.

CDR3: CASSESDGAEEDTQYF. In DNA, the CDR3 is TGCGCCAGCAGTGAATCTGACGGCGCGGAAGAAGATACGCAGTATTTT. The V gene is TRBV10-2, the J gene TRBJ2-3; D remains unclear. Germline V lookup: CDR1 WSHSY, CDR2 SAAADI. V was shortened by 3 bases and J by 5 bases, with 18 bases between the two germline ends. The CDR3 consists of 16 residues.

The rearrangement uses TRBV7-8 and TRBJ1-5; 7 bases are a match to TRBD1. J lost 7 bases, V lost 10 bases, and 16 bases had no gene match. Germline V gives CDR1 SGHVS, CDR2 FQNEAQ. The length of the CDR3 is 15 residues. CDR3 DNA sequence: TGTGCCACAGGGTCCCAGACAGGGAAAGGGCAGCCCCAGCATTTT. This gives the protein CATGSQTGKGQPQHF.

The CDR3: CASSPAVTLEFSYEQYF. The DNA of the CDR3 is TGTGCCAGCAGCCCCGCCGTTACGTTAGAGTTTAGCTACGAGCAGTACTTC. V usage is TRBV28 and J usage is TRBJ2-7; D call uncertain. V lost 6 bases and J 3 bases, leaving 24 bases between the germline ends. Germline V gene lookup returns CDR1 MDHEN and CDR2 SYDVKM. The CDR3 consists of 17 residues.

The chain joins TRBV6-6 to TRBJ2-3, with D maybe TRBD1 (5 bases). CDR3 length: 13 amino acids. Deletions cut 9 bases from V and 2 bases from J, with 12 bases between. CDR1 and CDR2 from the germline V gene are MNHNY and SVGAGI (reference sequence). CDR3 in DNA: TGTGCCAGGTACAGGAAAGCCACAGATACGCAGTATTTT. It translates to CARYRKATDTQYF.

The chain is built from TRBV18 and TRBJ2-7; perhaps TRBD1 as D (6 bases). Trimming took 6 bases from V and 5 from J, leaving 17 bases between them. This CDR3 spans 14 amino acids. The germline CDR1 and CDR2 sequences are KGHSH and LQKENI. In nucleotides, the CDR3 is TGTGCCAGCTCGGCTTGGACAGTCGGGGACGAGCAGTACTTC. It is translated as CASSAWTVGDEQYF.

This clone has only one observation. The chain's CDR3 is CASSLKQGGQGEGYEQYF. The CDR3 bases are TGTGCCAGCAGTTTAAAGCAGGGGGGTCAGGGGGAAGGCTACGAGCAGTACTTC. The chain has TRBV28 and TRBJ2-7; a possible D gene is TRBD1 (7 bases). CDR3 size: 18 residues. V was shortened by 2 bases and J by 3 bases, with 23 bases between the two germline ends. Germline assignment: CDR1 MDHEN and CDR2 SYDVKM.

This CDR3 is CACRQGGSYNEQFF. CDR3 nucleotides: TGTGCCTGCAGACAGGGGGGCTCCTACAATGAGCAGTTCTTC. This chain uses TRBV30 with TRBJ2-1, with 9 positions matching TRBD1. V dropped 6 bases and J dropped 0; count of bases not matched to a gene: 3. Germline V CDR1 and CDR2: GTSNPN, SVGIG (reference sequence). This CDR3 comprises 14 residues.